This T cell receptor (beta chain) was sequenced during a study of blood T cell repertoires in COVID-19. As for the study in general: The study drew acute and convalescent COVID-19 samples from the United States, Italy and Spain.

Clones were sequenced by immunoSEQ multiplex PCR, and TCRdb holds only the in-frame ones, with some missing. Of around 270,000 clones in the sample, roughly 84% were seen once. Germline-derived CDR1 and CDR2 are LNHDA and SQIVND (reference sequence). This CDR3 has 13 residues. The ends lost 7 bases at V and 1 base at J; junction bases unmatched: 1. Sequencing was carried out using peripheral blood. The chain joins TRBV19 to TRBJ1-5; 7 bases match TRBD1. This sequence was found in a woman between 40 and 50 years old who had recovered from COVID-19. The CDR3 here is CASMTGSNQPQHF. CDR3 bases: TGTGCCAGTATGACAGGGAGCAATCAGCCCCAGCATTTT.